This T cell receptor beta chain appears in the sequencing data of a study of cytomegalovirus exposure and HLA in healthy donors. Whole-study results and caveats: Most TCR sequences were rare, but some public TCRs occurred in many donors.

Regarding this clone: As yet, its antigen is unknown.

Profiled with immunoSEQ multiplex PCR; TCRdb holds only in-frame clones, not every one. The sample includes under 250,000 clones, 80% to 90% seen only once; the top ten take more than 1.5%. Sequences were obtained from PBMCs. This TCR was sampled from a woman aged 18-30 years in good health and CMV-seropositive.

The CDR3 reads CASSVERGVRDSDYNEQFF. The CDR3 DNA reads as TGTGCCAGCAGCGTAGAACGTGGTGTCCGGGACTCTGACTACAATGAGCAGTTCTTC. The chain is built from TRBV9 and TRBJ2-1; a possible D gene is TRBD2 (6 bases). Germline CDR1 and CDR2: SGDLS and YYNGEE. Trimming removed 0 bases at V and 3 bases at J, with 22 bases between. The CDR3 runs 19 residues. Combining the CDR3 with reference TRBV9 and TRBJ2-1 gives the whole variable domain DSGVTQTPKHLITATGQRVTLRCSPRSGDLSVYWYQQSLDQGLQFLIQYYNGEERAKGNILERFSAQQFPDLHSELNLSSLELGDSALYFCASSVERGVRDSDYNEQFFGPGTRLTVL.